This is a list of T cell receptor beta chains from one sample in a study of T-cell reconstitution after alpha-beta-depleted transplantation in children. Each CDR3 protein is one row after TCRdb ran MiXCR on the PCR reads. The sample records some 200,000 distinct CDR3 sequences, approximately 14% being singletons. Here the sequenced sample was PBMCs from the stem cell graft donor, taken from the stem cell graft. These receptor sequences come from a human donor who donated a stem cell graft to a child with acute lymphoblastic leukemia. Each CDR3 is given with its conserved first and last residue. The order of the fields is CDR3 protein, CDR3 DNA, J gene, V gene, clone size, D gene. The D gene is left open where the match is weak. Size is omitted from some rows. Given values are once, few, many or a class for expanded clones.

CDR3 protein: CAISDGQGFAEAFF; CDR3 DNA: TGTGCCATCAGTGACGGACAGGGATTCGCTGAAGCTTTCTTT; J gene: TRBJ1-1; V gene: TRBV10-3; clone size: many; D gene: TRBD1
CDR3 protein: CASSYVSTDTQYF; CDR3 DNA: TGTGCCAGCAGCTACGTCAGCACAGATACGCAGTATTTT; J gene: TRBJ2-3; V gene: TRBV7-2; clone size: few; D gene: NA
CDR3 protein: CASRGTVGSPLHF; CDR3 DNA: TGTGCCAGCAGAGGGACGGTGGGTTCACCCCTCCACTTT; J gene: TRBJ1-6; V gene: TRBV5-5; clone size: many; D gene: NA
CDR3 protein: CASSELGGNEQFF; CDR3 DNA: TGTGCCAGCAGTGAATTAGGGGGTAATGAGCAGTTCTTC; J gene: TRBJ2-1; V gene: TRBV25-1; clone size: many; D gene: NA
CDR3 protein: CSARAVKGLLDYEQYF; CDR3 DNA: TGCAGTGCTAGAGCCGTTAAGGGGCTATTAGACTACGAGCAGTACTTC; J gene: TRBJ2-7; V gene: TRBV20-1; clone size: NA; D gene: NA
CDR3 protein: CSARGPRGLDTQYF; CDR3 DNA: TGCAGTGCTAGAGGGCCGAGGGGGTTAGATACGCAGTATTTT; J gene: TRBJ2-3; V gene: TRBV20-1; clone size: NA; D gene: NA
CDR3 protein: CASSLLAAEFTGELFF; CDR3 DNA: TGTGCCAGCAGTTTGTTAGCAGCAGAATTCACCGGGGAGCTGTTTTTT; J gene: TRBJ2-2; V gene: TRBV2; clone size: NA; D gene: NA
CDR3 protein: CSAHVRASEGSYEQYF; CDR3 DNA: TGCAGTGCCCACGTTAGGGCTAGCGAGGGATCCTACGAGCAGTACTTC; J gene: TRBJ2-7; V gene: TRBV20-1; clone size: many; D gene: NA
CDR3 protein: CASSPRQGFSYNEQFF; CDR3 DNA: TGTGCCAGCTCACCTAGACAGGGATTCTCCTACAATGAGCAGTTCTTC; J gene: TRBJ2-1; V gene: TRBV18; clone size: NA; D gene: TRBD1
CDR3 protein: CASSTGLGTDTQYF; CDR3 DNA: TGCGCCAGCAGCACGGGACTAGGCACAGATACGCAGTATTTT; J gene: TRBJ2-3; V gene: TRBV5-1; clone size: many; D gene: TRBD2
CDR3 protein: CASSVFRDSFYNEQFF; CDR3 DNA: TGTGCCAGCAGCGTATTTCGGGACTCATTTTACAATGAGCAGTTCTTC; J gene: TRBJ2-1; V gene: TRBV9; clone size: NA; D gene: NA
CDR3 protein: CASSLRANRINEKLFF; CDR3 DNA: TGCGCCAGCAGCTTGAGGGCGAACAGAATTAATGAAAAACTGTTTTTT; J gene: TRBJ1-4; V gene: TRBV5-1; clone size: many; D gene: NA
CDR3 protein: CSATIAGEGTQYF; CDR3 DNA: TGCAGTGCAACTATAGCGGGAGAGGGTACGCAGTATTTT; J gene: TRBJ2-3; V gene: TRBV20-1; clone size: NA; D gene: TRBD2
CDR3 protein: CSVVERGGANTEAFF; CDR3 DNA: TGCAGCGTTGTGGAGCGGGGGGGGGCGAACACTGAAGCTTTCTTT; J gene: TRBJ1-1; V gene: TRBV29-1; clone size: few; D gene: NA
CDR3 protein: CASSLDGNRGEQYF; CDR3 DNA: TGTGCCAGCAGCTTAGACGGTAATCGAGGCGAGCAGTACTTC; J gene: TRBJ2-7; V gene: TRBV7-2; clone size: many; D gene: NA
CDR3 protein: CATHERPHTDTQYF; CDR3 DNA: TGTGCCACCCACGAACGGCCACACACAGATACGCAGTATTTT; J gene: TRBJ2-3; V gene: TRBV12-3/TRBV12-4; clone size: NA; D gene: NA
CDR3 protein: CASSLTGGYTEAFF; CDR3 DNA: TGCGCCAGCAGCTTGACGGGTGGATACACTGAAGCTTTCTTT; J gene: TRBJ1-1; V gene: TRBV5-1; clone size: many; D gene: NA
CDR3 protein: CASSLGVARYNEQFF; CDR3 DNA: TGCGCCAGCAGCTTGGGGGTAGCGCGCTACAATGAGCAGTTCTTC; J gene: TRBJ2-1; V gene: TRBV5-1; clone size: many; D gene: NA
CDR3 protein: CASSATPSSYNEQFF; CDR3 DNA: TGTGCCAGCAGCGCCACCCCCAGCTCCTACAATGAGCAGTTCTTC; J gene: TRBJ2-1; V gene: TRBV5-4; clone size: many; D gene: NA
CDR3 protein: CASSLTRVHGANYGYTF; CDR3 DNA: TGTGCCAGCAGCTTAACCCGCGTCCATGGAGCTAACTATGGCTACACCTTC; J gene: TRBJ1-2; V gene: TRBV11-1; clone size: NA; D gene: NA
CDR3 protein: CASSQEPSGTYNEQFF; CDR3 DNA: TGTGCCAGCAGCCAAGAACCTAGCGGGACTTACAATGAGCAGTTCTTC; J gene: TRBJ2-1; V gene: TRBV4-2; clone size: many; D gene: TRBD2
CDR3 protein: CASSPWGNQPQHF; CDR3 DNA: TGTGCCAGCAGCCCGTGGGGGAATCAGCCCCAGCATTTT; J gene: TRBJ1-5; V gene: TRBV2; clone size: NA; D gene: NA
CDR3 protein: CASSPPGAEGGANVLTF; CDR3 DNA: TGTGCCAGCTCACCACCAGGGGCAGAAGGTGGGGCCAACGTCCTGACTTTC; J gene: TRBJ2-6; V gene: TRBV18; clone size: many; D gene: NA
CDR3 protein: CASSLKTVTDTQYF; CDR3 DNA: TGCGCCAGCAGCCTCAAGACTGTGACAGATACGCAGTATTTT; J gene: TRBJ2-3; V gene: TRBV5-1; clone size: many; D gene: NA
CDR3 protein: CASSKAGGGQPQHF; CDR3 DNA: TGTGCCAGCAGTAAAGCTGGGGGAGGTCAGCCCCAGCATTTT; J gene: TRBJ1-5; V gene: TRBV27; clone size: many; D gene: NA
CDR3 protein: CACASGAGDLVLVTDTQYF; CDR3 DNA: TGCGCCTGCGCTTCGGGAGCGGGAGATTTAGTTCTGGTCACAGATACGCAGTATTTT; J gene: TRBJ2-3; V gene: TRBV10-2; clone size: NA; D gene: TRBD2
CDR3 protein: CASSVDGTGEGPQHF; CDR3 DNA: TGCGCCAGCAGCGTCGACGGGACAGGGGAAGGGCCCCAGCATTTT; J gene: TRBJ1-5; V gene: TRBV5-1; clone size: few; D gene: TRBD1
CDR3 protein: CSAPAGGNEKLFF; CDR3 DNA: TGCAGCGCCCCCGCAGGGGGCAATGAAAAACTGTTTTTT; J gene: TRBJ1-4; V gene: TRBV29-1; clone size: many; D gene: TRBD1
CDR3 protein: CASSRGTGGFEEQYF; CDR3 DNA: TGTGCCAGCAGTCGGGGGACAGGGGGCTTTGAAGAGCAGTACTTC; J gene: TRBJ2-7; V gene: TRBV6-1; clone size: NA; D gene: TRBD1
CDR3 protein: CASSLGLAGEQFF; CDR3 DNA: TGTGCCAGCAGCTTGGGACTAGCGGGAGAGCAGTTCTTC; J gene: TRBJ2-1; V gene: TRBV11-2; clone size: NA; D gene: TRBD2